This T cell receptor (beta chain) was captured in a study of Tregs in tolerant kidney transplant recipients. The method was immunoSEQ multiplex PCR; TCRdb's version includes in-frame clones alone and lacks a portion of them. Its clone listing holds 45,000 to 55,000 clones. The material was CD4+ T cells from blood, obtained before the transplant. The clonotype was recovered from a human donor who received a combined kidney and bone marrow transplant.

The sequenced part of the CDR3 DNA is TGTGCCATCAGTGGGGACAGAATTTCCTCTGGGGCCAACGTC. Protein product: CAISGDRISSGANV. The full CDR3 sequence reads CAISGDRISSGANVLTF. This rearrangement joins TRBV10-3 to TRBJ2-6, with 7 bases identical to TRBD1. The sequenced fragment ends 3 residues before the CDR3 boundary, so the rest is inferred from the germline J gene. The V gene's germline CDR1 is ENHRY and CDR2 SYGVKD. The ends lost 4 bases at V and 0 bases at J; junction bases unmatched: 6. CDR3 length equals 17 residues.